This is a list of T cell receptor beta chains from one sample in a study of shared clonotypes between healthy human individuals. The protocol was immunoSEQ multiplex PCR, while the TCRdb copy is restricted to in-frame clones and leaves out a portion. The data contain a few hundred thousand clones, around 76% of them singletons. The specimen was PBMCs. These TCRs come from a woman aged 40 to 50 in good health. Some clones in this sample may be carry-over from other donors' samples. Each CDR3 is given with its conserved first and last residue. A D gene is named only where the DNA matches it firmly. Expanded clones get a size class; other rows say once, few or many, or leave the size out.

j_call,d_call,clone_size,v_call,cdr3_nt,cdr3_aa
TRBJ2-5,-,-,TRBV4-3,TGCGCCAGCAGCCTAGGACTGCTACAAGAGACCCAGTACTTC,CASSLGLLQETQYF
TRBJ1-4,-,-,TRBV27,TGTGCCAGCAGTTCCAAGGTGGTCCCAACTAATGAAAAACTGTTTTTT,CASSSKVVPTNEKLFF
TRBJ1-1,-,-,TRBV5-1,TGCGCCAGCAGCTGGGCCCCAGGGGCAGGGACTGAAGCTTTCTTT,CASSWAPGAGTEAFF
TRBJ2-6,TRBD1,-,TRBV28,TGTGCCAGCAGTTTCCAAGGACAGGGGGTTGCTGGGGCCAACGTCCTGACTTTC,CASSFQGQGVAGANVLTF
TRBJ2-7,-,few,TRBV9,TGTGCCAGCGGGATGTCCTACGAGCAGTACTTC,CASGMSYEQYF
TRBJ2-5,-,-,TRBV6-1,TGTGCCAGCAGTGAAATAAGAGAGACCCAGTACTTC,CASSEIRETQYF
TRBJ1-4,TRBD1,-,TRBV30,TGTGCCTGGAGTGTATCAGGGGGCAGTCGTGAAAAACTGTTTTTT,CAWSVSGGSREKLFF
TRBJ1-2,TRBD1,-,TRBV30,TGTGCCTGGAGTCCGGGACAGAACTATGGCTACACCTTC,CAWSPGQNYGYTF
TRBJ1-1,-,-,TRBV2,TGTGCCAGCAGTACTGATCGGGCAATCACTGAAGCTTTCTTT,CASSTDRAITEAFF
TRBJ1-6,TRBD1,-,TRBV6-5,TGTGCCAGCAGCCGGACAGGGGATTCACCCCTCCACTTT,CASSRTGDSPLHF
TRBJ2-5,TRBD1,-,TRBV11-1,TGTGCCAGCAGCCTACTCGACAGGGTGGAGACCCAGTACTTC,CASSLLDRVETQYF
TRBJ1-1,-,-,TRBV4-1,TGCGCCAGCAGCCAAGATCTGGGAGGGGTCGCTTTCTTT,CASSQDLGGVAFF
TRBJ1-2,TRBD1,-,TRBV9,TGTGCCAGCAGCGTCACAGGGGGCGCAGGGGGCTACACCTTC,CASSVTGGAGGYTF
TRBJ2-3,-,-,TRBV7-9,TGTGCCAGCAGCTTAGAACAGGGTGCAGATACGCAGTATTTT,CASSLEQGADTQYF
TRBJ2-3,TRBD2,once,TRBV18,TGTGCCAGCTCACCAGGGGCGGGAGGGCCGGATACGCAGTATTTT,CASSPGAGGPDTQYF
TRBJ2-1,-,-,TRBV6-1,TGTGCCACCGGTGGGACTTACAATGAGCAGTTCTTC,CATGGTYNEQFF
TRBJ2-1,-,-,TRBV6-5,TGTGCCAGCAGTGCAGGGCACCTCTCCTACAATGAGCAGTTCTTC,CASSAGHLSYNEQFF
TRBJ1-2,-,-,TRBV15,TGTGCCACCAGCAGAGTAGGGGGCTATGGCTACACCTTC,CATSRVGGYGYTF
TRBJ2-1,TRBD2,once,TRBV7-3,TGTGCCAGCAGCCCTCGTGCTAGCGGGATCGCCTACAATGAGCAGTTCTTC,CASSPRASGIAYNEQFF
TRBJ1-3,TRBD1,-,TRBV5-4,TGTGCCAGCAGCTTCGGGGACAGTGGAAACACCATATATTTT,CASSFGDSGNTIYF
TRBJ1-2,TRBD1,-,TRBV9,TGTGCCAGCAGCGGGAGGGGACAGATCTATGGCTACACCTTC,CASSGRGQIYGYTF
TRBJ1-4,-,-,TRBV9,TGTGCCAGCAGCGTCGCTCAGGGGTTTGGGGGTGAAAAACTGTTTTTT,CASSVAQGFGGEKLFF
TRBJ1-2,TRBD1,-,TRBV5-1,TGCGCCAGCAGAGCACCGGGACAGAACTATGGCTACACCTTC,CASRAPGQNYGYTF
TRBJ2-3,TRBD2,-,TRBV9,TGTGCCAGCAGCCCAGCGGGAGATTATCCGGATACGCAGTATTTT,CASSPAGDYPDTQYF
TRBJ2-5,-,-,TRBV10-3,TGTGCCATCAGCCCCGGGACACAAGAGACCCAGTACTTC,CAISPGTQETQYF
TRBJ2-2,TRBD2,once,TRBV7-9,TGTGCCAGCAGCTTAACGGGGCTAGCGGGAGGCACCGGGGAGCTGTTTTTT,CASSLTGLAGGTGELFF
TRBJ1-1,-,few,TRBV27,TGTGCCAGCAGTTTCAGGAGGGGGAACACTGAAGCTTTCTTT,CASSFRRGNTEAFF
TRBJ1-1,-,few,TRBV20-1,TGCAGTGCTAGAGTTACAGAGGACGCTTTCTTT,CSARVTEDAFF
TRBJ2-5,-,-,TRBV2,TGTGCCAGCAGTGGATCAGGGGAGACCCAGTACTTC,CASSGSGETQYF
TRBJ2-1,-,-,TRBV28,TGTGCCAGCGCCGGTGGTGGGGCTTGGAATGAGCAGTTCTTC,CASAGGGAWNEQFF
TRBJ2-1,-,few,TRBV5-1,TGCGCCAGCAGAAGAGAGACTTACAATGAGCAGTTCTTC,CASRRETYNEQFF
TRBJ2-3,-,-,TRBV7-8,TGTGCCAGCAGCCTCCTTAGGTCTGCAGATACGCAGTATTTT,CASSLLRSADTQYF
TRBJ1-1,-,-,TRBV6-5,TGTGCCAGCAGTTACGAGTGGGGCAGGGGGAACACTGAAGCTTTCTTT,CASSYEWGRGNTEAFF
TRBJ2-1,TRBD2,-,TRBV9,TGTGCCAGCAGCGTAGTAAGACTAGCGCCGAGCGATGAGCAGTTCTTC,CASSVVRLAPSDEQFF
TRBJ1-2,-,-,TRBV28,TGTGCCGGCAGTTTACTCGACGCGAGACAGATCTATGGCTACACCTTC,CAGSLLDARQIYGYTF
TRBJ2-2,-,-,TRBV5-4,TGTGCCAGCAGCTTGAATGTAGGGGAGCTGTTTTTT,CASSLNVGELFF
TRBJ1-2,-,-,TRBV5-1,TGCGCCAGCAGCTTGGGCCAGGGAGGTAACTATGGCTACACCTTC,CASSLGQGGNYGYTF
TRBJ2-7,-,few,TRBV4-1,TGCGCCAGCAGCCAATCCGGGGGCGGCGGAGGAATCTACGAGCAGTACTTC,CASSQSGGGGGIYEQYF
TRBJ2-1,-,-,TRBV21-1,TGTGCCAGCAGCAAAGCTTTGCGGGACCCACCCTCGGCTGGCAATGAGCAGTTCTTC,CASSKALRDPPSAGNEQFF
TRBJ2-1,TRBD2,-,TRBV30,TGTGCCTGGATCCCGATAGCGGGAGAGTCCTACAATGAGCAGTTCTTC,CAWIPIAGESYNEQFF
TRBJ2-1,TRBD2,once,TRBV5-1,TGCGCCAGCAGCGGGACTAGCGGGGTGAACTACAATGAGCAGTTCTTC,CASSGTSGVNYNEQFF
TRBJ1-1,-,-,TRBV4-2,TGTGCCAGCAGCCAAGATTCGGATAGGCGTAACACTGAAGCTTTCTTT,CASSQDSDRRNTEAFF
TRBJ2-5,TRBD2,-,TRBV5-4,TGTGCCAGCAGCTTGGGAGGGAGCGGGACGGAGACCCAGTACTTC,CASSLGGSGTETQYF
TRBJ2-1,-,-,TRBV11-2,TGTGCCAGCAGCTTAGGTCCTAGGTCCTACAATGAGCAGTTCTTC,CASSLGPRSYNEQFF
TRBJ2-1,-,once,TRBV9,TGTGCCAGCAGCGCGGGGGCTGGCGCCAGCTCCTACAATGAGCAGTTCTTC,CASSAGAGASSYNEQFF
TRBJ2-7,-,once,TRBV30,TGTGCCTGGAGGAGAGAGGGGTGGGCCTCCTACGAGCAGTACTTC,CAWRREGWASYEQYF
TRBJ2-3,TRBD2,-,TRBV7-9,TGTGCCAGCAGCTTAGGGGTAGCGGGAGCTAGCACAGATACGCAGTATTTT,CASSLGVAGASTDTQYF
TRBJ2-1,-,-,TRBV5-1,TGCGCCAGCAGTTACAGGATGGACAATGAGCAGTTCTTC,CASSYRMDNEQFF
TRBJ1-1,TRBD1,-,TRBV5-4,TGTGCCAGCAGCCCCGCCGGGACAGGGGTCGCTGAAGCTTTCTTT,CASSPAGTGVAEAFF
TRBJ2-3,TRBD2,-,TRBV30,TGTGCCTGGACAAGAGGTAGCGGGAGAACTGATACGCAGTATTTT,CAWTRGSGRTDTQYF
TRBJ2-1,TRBD2,-,TRBV10-3,TGTGCCATCAGTGAGTCGGGTGGTCTAGCGGGGATCAATGAGCAGTTCTTC,CAISESGGLAGINEQFF
TRBJ1-1,TRBD1,-,TRBV28,TGTGCCAGCAGCCCTATTCTCTGGACAGGGAGGGACACTGAAGCTTTCTTT,CASSPILWTGRDTEAFF
TRBJ2-3,-,-,TRBV29-1,TGCAGCGTTGATGGCGGACTGTTTCGCACAGATACGCAGTATTTT,CSVDGGLFRTDTQYF